The source of this T cell receptor (beta chain) is a study of blood T cell repertoires in COVID-19. For the study at large: Samples taken during acute and convalescent COVID-19 were collected in the United States, Italy and Spain. PBMCs, B-cell-depleted T cells, or T cells provided the cDNA or gDNA that made up the material.

Authors' data handling: Reference gene primer amplification yielded estimated nucleated cell counts. TCRdb's table, derived via immunoSEQ multiplex PCR, lists solely in-frame clones and lacks some. The V and J calls and the clone size are those of that table, but D and trimming were determined from the DNA. The sample has 100,000 or so clones, approximately 89% seen once. The source is a man aged 55 to 69 with acute or convalescent COVID-19. Material for sequencing was peripheral blood.

Written as DNA, the CDR3 is TGTGCCAGCAGCTGGCAGCTTGACCTACGGGGATACACCTTC. Translated: CASSWQLDLRGYTF. The gene calls are TRBV11-2 and TRBJ1-2; D unresolved. The CDR3 extends over 14 amino acids. Trimming left V 4 bases short and J 11 bases short, with 20 bases between. CDR1 SGHAT and CDR2 FQNNGV come from the germline V gene.